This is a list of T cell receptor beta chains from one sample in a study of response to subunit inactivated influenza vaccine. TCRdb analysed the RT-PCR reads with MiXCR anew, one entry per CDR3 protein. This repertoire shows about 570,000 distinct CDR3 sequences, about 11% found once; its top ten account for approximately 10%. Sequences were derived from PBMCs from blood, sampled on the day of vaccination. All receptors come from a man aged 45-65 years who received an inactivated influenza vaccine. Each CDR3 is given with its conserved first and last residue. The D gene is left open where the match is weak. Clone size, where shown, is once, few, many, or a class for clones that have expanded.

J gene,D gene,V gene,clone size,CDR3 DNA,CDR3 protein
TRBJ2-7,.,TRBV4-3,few,TGCGCCAGCAGCCCGGGACGGCATGCTACCTACGAGCAGTACTTC,CASSPGRHATYEQYF
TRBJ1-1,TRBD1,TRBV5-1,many,TGCGCCAGCAGCCGGACAGGGGCCGAGGCTTTCTTT,CASSRTGAEAFF
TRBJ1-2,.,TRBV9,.,TGTGCCAGCAGCGGGGACGGCTACTATGGCTACACCTTC,CASSGDGYYGYTF
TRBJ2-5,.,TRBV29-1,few,TGCAGCGCCTCAGCCCCAACGTTTGGAGAGACCCAGTACTTC,CSASAPTFGETQYF
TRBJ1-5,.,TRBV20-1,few,TGCAGTGCTAGAGATCCCAGGGGCGATCAGCCCCAGCATTTT,CSARDPRGDQPQHF
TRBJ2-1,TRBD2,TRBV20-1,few,TGCAGTGCTGACTTCCGCGGGGGGGCTGATGAGCAGTTCTTC,CSADFRGGADEQFF
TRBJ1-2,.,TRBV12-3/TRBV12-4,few,TGTGCCAGTGCCATTAGCTCGGAGGTTGGCTACACCTTC,CASAISSEVGYTF
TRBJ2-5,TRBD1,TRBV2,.,TGTGCCAGTTTTCCGGGACAGTCCTTAAGGGAGACCCAGTACTTC,CASFPGQSLRETQYF
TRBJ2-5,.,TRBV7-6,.,TGTGCCAGCAGCTCCCGTTCGGAGACCCAGTACTTC,CASSSRSETQYF
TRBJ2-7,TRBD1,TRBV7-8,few,TGTGCCAGCAGCTTAAATACCGGACAGGGGAACTCCTACGAGCAGTACTTC,CASSLNTGQGNSYEQYF
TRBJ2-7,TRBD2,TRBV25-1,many,TGTGCCAGCAGGTCCGGGGGGAGCTACGAGCAGTACTTC,CASRSGGSYEQYF